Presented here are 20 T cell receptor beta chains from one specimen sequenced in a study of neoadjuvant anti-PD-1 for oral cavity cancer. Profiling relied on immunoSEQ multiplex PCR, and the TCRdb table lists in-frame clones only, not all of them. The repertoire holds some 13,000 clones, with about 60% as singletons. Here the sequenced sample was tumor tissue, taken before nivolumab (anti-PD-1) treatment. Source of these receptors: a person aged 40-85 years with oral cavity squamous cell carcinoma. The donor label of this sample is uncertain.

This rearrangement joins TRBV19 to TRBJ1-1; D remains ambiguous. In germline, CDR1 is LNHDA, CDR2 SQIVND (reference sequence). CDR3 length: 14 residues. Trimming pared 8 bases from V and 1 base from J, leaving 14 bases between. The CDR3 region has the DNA TGTGCCAGTGGGAACCGCCTGAGGAACACTGAAGCTTTCTTT. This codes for CASGNRLRNTEAFF. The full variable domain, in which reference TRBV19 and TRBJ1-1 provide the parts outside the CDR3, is DGGITQSPKYLFRKEGQNVTLSCEQNLNHDAMYWYRQDPGQGLRLIYYSQIVNDFQKGDIAEGYSVSREKKESFPLTVTSAQKNPTAFYLCASGNRLRNTEAFFGQGTRLTVV.

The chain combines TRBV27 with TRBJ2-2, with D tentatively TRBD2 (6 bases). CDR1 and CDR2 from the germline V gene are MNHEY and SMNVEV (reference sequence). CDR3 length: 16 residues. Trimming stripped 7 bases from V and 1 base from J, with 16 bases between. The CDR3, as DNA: TGTGCCAGCACCGGGAGAGGGGCGCAGAACACCGGGGAGCTGTTTTTT. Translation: CASTGRGAQNTGELFF.

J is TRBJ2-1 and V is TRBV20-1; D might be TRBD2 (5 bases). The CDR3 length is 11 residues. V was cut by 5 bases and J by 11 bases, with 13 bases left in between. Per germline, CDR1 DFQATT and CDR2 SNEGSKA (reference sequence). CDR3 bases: TGCAGTGCTCTTTGGGTCGGGAAGCAGTTCTTC. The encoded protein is CSALWVGKQFF.

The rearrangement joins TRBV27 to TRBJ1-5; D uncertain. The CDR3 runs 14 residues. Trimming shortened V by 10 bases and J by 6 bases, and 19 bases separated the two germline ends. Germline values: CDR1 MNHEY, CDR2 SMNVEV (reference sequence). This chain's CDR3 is CATYWQGIGQPQHF. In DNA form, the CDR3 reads TGTGCCACCTACTGGCAAGGGATCGGTCAGCCCCAGCATTTT.

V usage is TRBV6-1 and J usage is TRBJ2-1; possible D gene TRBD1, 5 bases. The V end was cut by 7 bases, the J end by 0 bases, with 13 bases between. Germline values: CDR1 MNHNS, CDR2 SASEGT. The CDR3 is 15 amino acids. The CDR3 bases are TGTGCCAGCAAAGGGGCGCAGAGCTCCTACAATGAGCAGTTCTTC. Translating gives CASKGAQSSYNEQFF.

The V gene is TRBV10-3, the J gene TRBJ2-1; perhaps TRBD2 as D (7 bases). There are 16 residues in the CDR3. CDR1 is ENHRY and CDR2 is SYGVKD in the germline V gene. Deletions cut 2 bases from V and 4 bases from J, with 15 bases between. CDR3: CAISETSGGLYNEQFF. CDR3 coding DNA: TGTGCCATCAGTGAGACCTCGGGGGGCCTATACAATGAGCAGTTCTTC.

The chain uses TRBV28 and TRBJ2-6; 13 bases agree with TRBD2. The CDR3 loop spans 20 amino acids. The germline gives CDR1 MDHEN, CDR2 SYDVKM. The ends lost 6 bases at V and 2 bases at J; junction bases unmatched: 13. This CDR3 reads CASRSAITTSGRPGANVLTF. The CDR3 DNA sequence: TGTGCCAGCAGATCCGCGATCACGACTAGCGGGAGGCCTGGGGCCAACGTCCTGACTTTC.

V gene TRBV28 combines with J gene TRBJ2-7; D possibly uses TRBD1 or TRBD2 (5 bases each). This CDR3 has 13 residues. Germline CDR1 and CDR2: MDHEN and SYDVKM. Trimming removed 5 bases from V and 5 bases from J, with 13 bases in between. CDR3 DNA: TGTGCCAGCAGTCCCGGGACCTTGGACGAGCAGTACTTC. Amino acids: CASSPGTLDEQYF.

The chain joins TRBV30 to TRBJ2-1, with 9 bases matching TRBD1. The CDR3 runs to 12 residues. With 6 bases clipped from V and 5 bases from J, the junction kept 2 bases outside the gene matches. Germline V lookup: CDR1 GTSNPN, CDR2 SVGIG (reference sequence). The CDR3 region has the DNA TGTGCCTGTGGACAGGGGAACAATGAGCAGTTCTTC. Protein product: CACGQGNNEQFF.

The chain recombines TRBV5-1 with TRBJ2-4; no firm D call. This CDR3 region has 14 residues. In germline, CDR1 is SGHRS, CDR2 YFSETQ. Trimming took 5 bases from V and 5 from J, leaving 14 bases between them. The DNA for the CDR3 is TGCGCCAGCAGATCAACCCCAGGCCAAAACATTCAGTACTTC. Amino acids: CASRSTPGQNIQYF.

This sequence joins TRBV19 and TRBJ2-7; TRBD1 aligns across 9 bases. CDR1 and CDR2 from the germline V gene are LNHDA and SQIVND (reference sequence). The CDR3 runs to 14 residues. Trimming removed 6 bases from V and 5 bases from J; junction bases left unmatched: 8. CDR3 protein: CASSLQGATNEQYF. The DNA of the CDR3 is TGTGCCAGTAGCCTACAGGGGGCGACAAACGAGCAGTACTTC.

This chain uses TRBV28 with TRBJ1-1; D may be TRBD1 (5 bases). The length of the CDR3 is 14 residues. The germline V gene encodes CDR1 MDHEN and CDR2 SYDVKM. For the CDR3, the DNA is TGTGCAATAGGAGGCCGGGGCGCGAACACTGAAGCTTTCTTT. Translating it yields CAIGGRGANTEAFF. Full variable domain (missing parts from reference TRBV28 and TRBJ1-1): DVKVTQSSRYLVKRTGEKVFLECVQDMDHENMFWYRQDPGLGLRLIYFSYDVKMKEKGDIPEGYSVSREKKERFSLILESASTNQTSMYLCAIGGRGANTEAFFGQGTRLTVV.

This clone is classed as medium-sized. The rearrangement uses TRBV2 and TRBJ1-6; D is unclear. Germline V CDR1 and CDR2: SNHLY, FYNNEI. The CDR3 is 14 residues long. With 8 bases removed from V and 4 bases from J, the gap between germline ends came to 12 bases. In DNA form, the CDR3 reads TGTGCCAGCGGCTCGACGGAATATAATTCACCCCTCCACTTT. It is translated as CASGSTEYNSPLHF.

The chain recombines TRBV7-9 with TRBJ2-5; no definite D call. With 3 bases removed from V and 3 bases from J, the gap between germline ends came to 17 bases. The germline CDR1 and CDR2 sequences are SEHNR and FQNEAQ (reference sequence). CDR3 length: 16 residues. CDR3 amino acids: CASSLGMADLKETQYF. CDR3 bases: TGTGCCAGCAGCTTGGGGATGGCGGACCTGAAAGAGACCCAGTACTTC.

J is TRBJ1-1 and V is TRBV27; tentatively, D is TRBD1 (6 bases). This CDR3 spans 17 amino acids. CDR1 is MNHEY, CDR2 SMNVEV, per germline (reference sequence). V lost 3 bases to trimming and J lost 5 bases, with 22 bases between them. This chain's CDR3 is CASSLPTDGGAGTEAFF. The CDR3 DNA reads TGTGCCAGCAGTTTGCCGACTGACGGGGGGGCAGGAACTGAAGCTTTCTTT.

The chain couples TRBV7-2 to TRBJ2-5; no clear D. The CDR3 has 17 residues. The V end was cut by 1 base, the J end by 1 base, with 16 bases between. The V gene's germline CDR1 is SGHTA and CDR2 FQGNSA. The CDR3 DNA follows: TGTGCCAGCAGCTTAGTTGTCGCGTCGGTACGCCAAGAGACCCAGTACTTC. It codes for CASSLVVASVRQETQYF. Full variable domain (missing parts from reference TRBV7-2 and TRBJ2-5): GAGVSQSPSNKVTEKGKDVELRCDPISGHTALYWYRQSLGQGLEFLIYFQGNSAPDKSGLPSDRFSAERTGGSVSTLTIQRTQQEDSAVYLCASSLVVASVRQETQYFGPGTRLLVL.

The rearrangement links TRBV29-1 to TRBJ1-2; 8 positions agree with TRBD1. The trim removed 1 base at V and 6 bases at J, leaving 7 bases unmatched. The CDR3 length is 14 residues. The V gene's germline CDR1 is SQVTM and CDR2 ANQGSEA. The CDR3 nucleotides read TGCAGCGTTGAAGGGGGGACAGGTTTTAATGGCTACACCTTC. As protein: CSVEGGTGFNGYTF.

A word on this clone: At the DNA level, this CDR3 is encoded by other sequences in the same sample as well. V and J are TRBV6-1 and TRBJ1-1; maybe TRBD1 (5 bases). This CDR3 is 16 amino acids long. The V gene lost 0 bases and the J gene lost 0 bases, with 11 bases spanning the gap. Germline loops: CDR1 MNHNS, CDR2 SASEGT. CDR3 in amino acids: CASSEARGRLNTEAFF. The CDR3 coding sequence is TGTGCCAGCAGTGAAGCGCGGGGCAGGCTGAACACTGAAGCTTTCTTT.

CDR3 region: CSTSQGADAFF. The DNA of the CDR3 is TGCAGCACCTCCCAGGGGGCGGACGCTTTCTTT. This rearrangement joins TRBV29-1 to TRBJ1-1; 8 bases are shared with TRBD1. This CDR3 spans 11 amino acids. V shed 8 bases, J shed 11 bases, and the junction held 10 bases outside the gene matches. CDR1 and CDR2 (germline): SQVTM, ANQGSEA.

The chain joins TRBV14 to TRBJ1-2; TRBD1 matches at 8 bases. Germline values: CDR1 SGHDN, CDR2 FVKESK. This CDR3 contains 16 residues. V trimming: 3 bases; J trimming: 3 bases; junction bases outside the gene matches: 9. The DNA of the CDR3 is TGTGCCAGCAGCCAGATAGGACAGGGACTACACTATGGCTACACCTTC. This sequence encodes CASSQIGQGLHYGYTF.